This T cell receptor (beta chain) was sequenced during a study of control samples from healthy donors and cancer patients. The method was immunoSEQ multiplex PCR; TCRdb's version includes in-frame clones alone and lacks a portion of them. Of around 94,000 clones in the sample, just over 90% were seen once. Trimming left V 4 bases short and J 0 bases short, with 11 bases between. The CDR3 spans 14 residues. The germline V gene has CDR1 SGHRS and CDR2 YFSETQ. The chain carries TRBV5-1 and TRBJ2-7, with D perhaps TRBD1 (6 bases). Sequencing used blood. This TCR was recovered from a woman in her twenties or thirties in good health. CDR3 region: CASSPRDNSYEQYF. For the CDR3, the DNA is TGCGCCAGCAGCCCCCGGGACAACTCCTACGAGCAGTACTTC.